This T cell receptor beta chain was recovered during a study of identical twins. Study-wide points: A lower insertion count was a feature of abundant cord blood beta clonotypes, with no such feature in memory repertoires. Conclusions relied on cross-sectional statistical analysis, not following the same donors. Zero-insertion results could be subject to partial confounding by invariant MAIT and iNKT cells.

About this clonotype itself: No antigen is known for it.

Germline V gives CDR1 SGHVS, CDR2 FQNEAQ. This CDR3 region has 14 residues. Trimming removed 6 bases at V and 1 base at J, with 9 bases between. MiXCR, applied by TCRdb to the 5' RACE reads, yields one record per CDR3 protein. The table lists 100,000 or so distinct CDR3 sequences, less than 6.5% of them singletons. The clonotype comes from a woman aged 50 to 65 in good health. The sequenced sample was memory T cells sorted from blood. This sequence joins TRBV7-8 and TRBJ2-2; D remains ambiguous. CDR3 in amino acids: CASRMRGNTGELFF. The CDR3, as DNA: TGTGCCAGCAGAATGAGAGGGAACACCGGGGAGCTGTTTTTT.